This section outlines one TCR beta chain sequence together with its context. The sample originates from a study of blood T cell repertoires in COVID-19. Authors' methods: Quantification of nucleated cells was approximated via reference gene primer amplification. Sequencing was performed with immunoSEQ multiplex PCR; in TCRdb, only in-frame clones are kept and a portion is missing. Clone size and V and J calls were adopted from that table, with D and trimming inferred from the DNA. The sample records approximately 260,000 clones, 70% to 90% being singletons. CDR3 length: 13 residues. V lost 2 bases to trimming and J lost 3 bases, with 7 bases between them. Germline CDR1 and CDR2: WNHNN and SYGVQD (reference sequence). Participants' reported clinical history set cohort assignment.

Sequencing input: PBMCs or T cells enriched from blood (not recorded which). This rearrangement joins TRBV10-1 to TRBJ1-2; D uncertain. This clonotype was obtained from a woman in her 50s who had been exposed to COVID-19. This CDR3 reads CASSEGRDYGYTF. The CDR3 coding sequence is TGCGCCAGCAGTGAGGGCCGGGACTATGGCTACACCTTC.